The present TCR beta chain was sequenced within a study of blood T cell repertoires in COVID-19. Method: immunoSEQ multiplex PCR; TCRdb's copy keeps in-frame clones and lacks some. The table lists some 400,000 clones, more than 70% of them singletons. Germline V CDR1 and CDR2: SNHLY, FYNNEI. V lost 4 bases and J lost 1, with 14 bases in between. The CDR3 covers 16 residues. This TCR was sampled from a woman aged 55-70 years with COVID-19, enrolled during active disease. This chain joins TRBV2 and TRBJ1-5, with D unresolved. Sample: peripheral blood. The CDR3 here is CASSVLAVASNQPQHF. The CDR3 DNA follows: TGTGCCAGCAGTGTATTGGCGGTGGCGAGCAATCAGCCCCAGCATTTT.